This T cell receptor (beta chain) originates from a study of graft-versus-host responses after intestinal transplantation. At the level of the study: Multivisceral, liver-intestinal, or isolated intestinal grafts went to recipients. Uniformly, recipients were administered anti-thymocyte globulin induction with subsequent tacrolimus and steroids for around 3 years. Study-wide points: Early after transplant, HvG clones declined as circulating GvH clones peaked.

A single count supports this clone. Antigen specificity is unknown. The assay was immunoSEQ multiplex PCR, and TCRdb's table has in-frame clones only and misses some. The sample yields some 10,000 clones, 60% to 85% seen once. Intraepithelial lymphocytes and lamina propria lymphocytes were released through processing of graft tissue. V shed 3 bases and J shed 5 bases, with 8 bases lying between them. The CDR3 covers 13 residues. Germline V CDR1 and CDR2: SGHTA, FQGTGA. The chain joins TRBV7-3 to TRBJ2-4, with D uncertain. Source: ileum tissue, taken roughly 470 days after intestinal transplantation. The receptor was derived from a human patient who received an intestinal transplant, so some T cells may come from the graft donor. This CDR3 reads CASSLTGQNIQYF. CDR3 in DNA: TGTGCCAGCAGCTTGACTGGCCAAAACATTCAGTACTTC.